The 10 T cell receptor beta chains below all came from one sample that was sequenced in a study of CD8 T cells in ankylosing spondylitis. TCRdb analysed the 5' RACE reads with MiXCR anew, one entry per CDR3 protein. In the table there are 200,000 to 250,000 distinct CDR3 sequences, about 10% of which are singletons. The source material was blood, either unsorted or a sorted T cell fraction (not recorded which). The receptors stem from a male donor with ankylosing spondylitis or in good health (not recorded which).

The V and J genes are TRBV5-1 and TRBJ2-1; maybe TRBD2 (5 bases). The germline V and J ends were trimmed by 4 bases and 2 bases, with 13 bases remaining between them. The germline V gene encodes CDR1 SGHRS and CDR2 YFSETQ. The CDR3 has 15 residues. DNA for the CDR3: TGCGCCAGCAGCAGCCAGAGGGCCACCTACAATGAGCAGTTCTTC. Translated: CASSSQRATYNEQFF.

The V and J genes are TRBV6-5 and TRBJ2-2; no firm D call. Per the germline V gene, CDR1 is MNHEY and CDR2 is SVGAGI. The CDR3 runs 13 residues. V lost 2 bases and J 5 bases, leaving 6 bases between the germline ends. CDR3 protein: CASSYKETGELFF. CDR3 sequence (DNA): TGTGCCAGCAGTTACAAGGAGACCGGGGAGCTGTTTTTT.

This clonotype was observed a handful of times. This chain connects TRBV6-2 or TRBV6-3 to TRBJ2-2, with 11 bases that match TRBD1. The CDR3 spans 16 residues. Losses at the gene ends were 5 bases for V and 6 bases for J; bases not matched to a gene: 8. Looked up from germline, CDR1 is MNHEY and CDR2 is SVGEGT. As DNA, the CDR3 is TGTGCCAGCAGTCTAATACCGGGACAGGGGGCCGGGGAGCTGTTTTTT. Protein sequence: CASSLIPGQGAGELFF.

This clonotype has a count of ten or more. The rearrangement uses TRBV12-3 or TRBV12-4 and TRBJ2-7; a possible D gene is TRBD2 (6 bases). Trimming took 7 bases from V and 3 from J, leaving 13 bases between them. The CDR3 covers 13 residues. The CDR3, as DNA: TGTGCCAGCACCGGGACTGAGAGCTACGAGCAGTACTTC. Translating it yields CASTGTESYEQYF.

A few counts support this clonotype. The J gene is TRBJ2-1, the V gene TRBV12-3 or TRBV12-4; 11 bases fit TRBD2. The V segment lost 1 base and the J segment 16 bases; nucleotides outside the gene matches: 9. The CDR3 length is 14 residues. CDR3 DNA: TGTGCCAGCAGTTTAGGTCTAGCGGGAGGTTCGGTTTTCTTC. This translates into CASSLGLAGGSVFF.

Details on this clonotype: A much larger clone differs from this one at a single base, so this may be a read error. The chain carries TRBV5-1 and TRBJ2-1; 7 bases are a match to TRBD2. Germline assignment: CDR1 SGHRS and CDR2 YFSETQ. This CDR3 is built from 14 residues. J was trimmed by 4 bases and V by 7 bases; bases with no gene match: 8. The CDR3 sequence: CASGSSGGYNEQFF. Here the CDR3 DNA reads TGCGCCAGCGGCTCGTCCGGGGGGTACAATGAGCAGTTCTTC. The whole variable domain, remainder taken from reference TRBV5-1 and TRBJ2-1, is KAGVTQTPRYLIKTRGQQVTLSCSPISGHRSVSWYQQTPGQGLQFLFEYFSETQRNKGNFPGRFSGRQFSNSRSEMNVSTLELGDSALYLCASGSSGGYNEQFFGPGTRLTVL.

The table lists this clonotype with many counts. The rearrangement links TRBV3-1 to TRBJ1-1; D is unclear. The germline V gene encodes CDR1 LGHDT and CDR2 YNNKEL (reference sequence). V gave up 4 bases and J gave up 3 bases, with 15 bases separating them. This CDR3 is built from 15 residues. CDR3 in amino acids: CASSPLMGTYTEAFF. In DNA form, the CDR3 reads TGTGCCAGCAGCCCTCTCATGGGTACCTACACTGAAGCTTTCTTT.

This clonotype was detected many times. The CDR3 coding sequence is TGTGCCAGCAGTTTAATAGGGGACGAGCAGTACTTC. Translating gives CASSLIGDEQYF. This chain links TRBV12-3 or TRBV12-4 with TRBJ2-7; a possible D gene is TRBD1 (5 bases). Between the trimmed V and J ends, which lost 2 bases and 5 bases, there was a span of 7 bases. There are 12 residues in the CDR3.

This clonotype was found many times. The chain employs TRBV5-1 and TRBJ2-1; 8 nucleotides align to TRBD2. The V segment lost 3 bases and the J segment 9 bases; nucleotides outside the gene matches: 14. The CDR3 sequence is 16 residues long. Germline loops: CDR1 SGHRS, CDR2 YFSETQ. The CDR3 DNA follows: TGCGCCAGCAGCTCTGCTGGACTAGCCCTCTCGGGTGAGCAGTTCTTC. It yields the protein CASSSAGLALSGEQFF.

The CDR3 DNA sequence: TGTGCCAGCCGGCAGATGGTAGGCACCGGGGAGCTGTTTTTT. Residues: CASRQMVGTGELFF. The rearrangement uses TRBV12-3 or TRBV12-4 and TRBJ2-2; no reliable D call. The CDR3 extends over 14 amino acids. Trimming removed 8 bases from V and 4 bases from J, with 14 bases in between.